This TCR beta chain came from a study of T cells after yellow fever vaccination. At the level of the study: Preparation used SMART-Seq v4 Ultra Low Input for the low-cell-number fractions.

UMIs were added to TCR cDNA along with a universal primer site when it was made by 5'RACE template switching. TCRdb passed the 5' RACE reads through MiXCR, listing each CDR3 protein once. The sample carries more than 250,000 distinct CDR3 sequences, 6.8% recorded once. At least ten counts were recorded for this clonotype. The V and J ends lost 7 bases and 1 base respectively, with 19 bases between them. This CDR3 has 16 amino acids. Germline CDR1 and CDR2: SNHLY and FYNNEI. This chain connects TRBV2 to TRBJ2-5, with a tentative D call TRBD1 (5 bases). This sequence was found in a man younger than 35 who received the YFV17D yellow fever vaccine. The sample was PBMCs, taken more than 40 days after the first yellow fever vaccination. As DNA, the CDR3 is TGTGCCAGCACAGTTGGCACTCACAGGATCCAAGAGACCCAGTACTTC. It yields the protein CASTVGTHRIQETQYF.